This T cell receptor beta chain was observed in a study of T cell responses to AZD1222 COVID-19 vaccine (TCRdb year 2021). Background on the whole study: AZD1222 recipients whose second dose came at about 4 weeks and those whose second dose came at about 12 weeks were combined into one group, since spike-specific TCR depth and breadth did not differ between the two schedules. A total of approximately 240 trial participants underwent TCR sequencing, of whom about 210 received two doses of AZD1222 and some 26 received two doses of the MenACWY control vaccine. Enrollment into the trials was organized by age into subgroups of 18-55, 56-69 and 70-plus years, and those subgroups contained roughly 160, 29 and 62 TCR-sequenced participants, respectively.

What the authors observed across the whole study: CD4 TCRs associated with the vaccine covered the entire spike protein, and the dominant responses were in regions 160-218 and 743-854. Spike-specific TCR breadth and depth rose significantly after two AZD1222 doses compared with day 0 and with MenACWY recipients. Because no samples from the day 14 peak response were available, repertoires could be characterized only after the peak T cell response. Epitopes outside the regions mutated in the B.1.351 and B.1.1.7 variants were reportedly recognized by nearly half of the unique spike-specific TCRs. In the small 56-69-year group, the increase in depth fell short of significance, most likely because of low power. Only five to seven AZD1222 recipients were SARS-CoV-2 seropositive at baseline, limiting conclusions about previously exposed vaccinees. Most participants were white British and females outnumbered males, and the authors suggested that clonal diversity may have been underestimated.

Reading from cysteine to phenylalanine, the CDR3 counts 13 amino acids. The entry retains the CDR3 DNA only, 39 bases that are in frame from base 1. Via the germline V gene (reference sequence), CDR1 is SEHNR and CDR2 FQNEAQ. Trimming at the junction amounts to 1 base on V and 3 bases on J, and the germline ends lie 6 bases apart. The CDR3 regions of human TCRbeta chains were analyzed by immunosequencing. The paper's processing steps were these. Repertoire TCRs were checked for matches against a reference library of SARS-CoV-2-specific TCRs that had been generated using the MIRA antigen-specificity platform. Breadth meant the fraction of unique TCRs that were SARS-CoV-2-associated, whereas depth meant the fraction of total T cells that were SARS-CoV-2-associated. Using the MIRA data, each spike-specific TCR was assigned both to the spike region to which the TCR was reactive and to a CD4 or CD8 class. Log10-transformed breadth and depth values were compared by one-way ANOVA with Sidak's multiple comparisons tests. TCRdb took over this immuneACCESS table, retaining in-frame rearrangements with V and J assigned. Such tables are incomplete; in checked studies, under half of the missing clones stem from an unresolved V gene, and the remainder is unexplained. Clone size and V and J calls were adopted from that table, with D and trimming inferred from the DNA. This sample holds approximately 130,000 clones; over 90% were observed only once. Of the sample, roughly 0.87% is held by the ten largest clones.

Comment on this clone: What antigen it recognizes has not been identified. Per-nucleotide qualities are absent, and no much larger clonotype sits a single base away.

Sample time point, as interpreted from the label and publication: baseline before first vaccination. Samples from vaccinated people were obtained from the UK trials COV001 and COV002, which included a single-blind randomized controlled phase 2/3 trial of AZD1222 (ChAdOx1 nCoV-19) in healthy adults. For TCRbeta chain sequencing, PBMC samples from trial participants were taken at day 0 and at day 28 after the second dose. The rearranged segments are TRBV7-9 and TRBJ1-2; TRBD1 could be the D gene, as 5 bases match. This sequence originates from an adult in good health. The sequencing here drew on peripheral blood, taken on day 0 of AZD1222 vaccination. The DNA is as follows: TGTGCCAGCAGCTTAGGAGGGGACTATGGCTACACCTTC. This is translated as CASSLGGDYGYTF.